Each of the 24 T cell receptor beta chains below was sequenced from the same sample in a study of blood T cell repertoires in COVID-19. The data were produced by immunoSEQ multiplex PCR, yet TCRdb's version contains in-frame clones alone and is incomplete. Of about 330,000 clones in the sample, around 87% are singletons; the top ten hold 5.3%. Sequenced: PBMCs or T cells enriched from blood (not recorded which). Receptor source: a woman aged 30 to 39 who had recovered from COVID-19.

The chain links TRBV27 to TRBJ1-2, with 8 bases fitting TRBD1. The CDR3 has 15 amino acids. CDR1 and CDR2 from the germline V gene are MNHEY and SMNVEV (reference sequence). The V gene end was trimmed by 0 bases and the J gene end by 2 bases; junction bases not matched to a gene: 2. Written as DNA, the CDR3 is TGTGCCAGCAGTTTATCGAGGACAGGGAACTATGGCTACACCTTC. Translating gives CASSLSRTGNYGYTF.

The rearrangement joins TRBV10-3 to TRBJ1-3; TRBD1 matches at 9 bases. Per germline, CDR1 ENHRY and CDR2 SYGVKD. The CDR3 loop spans 16 amino acids. Losses at the gene ends were 6 bases for V and 1 base for J; bases not matched to a gene: 7. CDR3 residues: CAISGQGFLSGNTIYF. In DNA form, the CDR3 reads TGTGCCATCAGCGGACAGGGGTTTTTATCTGGAAACACCATATATTTT.

The gene calls are TRBV3-1 (or the pseudogene TRBV3-2) and TRBJ2-1; 12 bases align to TRBD2. CDR1 LGHDT and CDR2 YNNKEL come from the germline V gene (reference sequence). Trimming took 0 bases from V and 16 from J; bases not matched to a gene: 7. CDR3 size: 14 residues. The CDR3 sequence is CASSQEALAGGIFF. The CDR3 DNA sequence: TGTGCCAGCAGCCAAGAAGCACTAGCGGGGGGCATTTTCTTC.

The chain employs TRBV3-1 (or the pseudogene TRBV3-2) and TRBJ1-6; 7 bases match TRBD1. After removal of 4 bases from V and 8 bases from J, the junction contained 5 bases not matched to a gene. This CDR3 spans 14 amino acids. CDR1 is LGHDT and CDR2 is YNNKEL in the germline V gene (reference sequence). The CDR3 loop reads CASSPSGGDSPLHF. CDR3 in DNA: TGTGCCAGCAGCCCCTCAGGGGGAGATTCACCCCTCCACTTT.

The rearrangement links TRBV9 to TRBJ2-2; TRBD1 matches 10 bases. The junction had 2 bases not matched to a gene; V was cut back by 5 bases and J by 1 base. This CDR3 contains 15 residues. Germline-derived CDR1 and CDR2 are SGDLS and YYNGEE. The CDR3 bases are TGTGCCAGCAGTCGGACAGGGGGGAACACCGGGGAGCTGTTTTTT. Translated: CASSRTGGNTGELFF.

The chain uses TRBV5-6 and TRBJ2-1, with D perhaps TRBD2 (6 bases). Germline V lookup: CDR1 SGHDT, CDR2 YYEEEE. This CDR3 has 16 amino acids. Trimming took 1 base from V and 1 from J, leaving 12 bases between them. In DNA form, the CDR3 reads TGTGCCAGCAGCTTGTTTGGGAGGTGGTCCTACAATGAGCAGTTCTTC. It specifies CASSLFGRWSYNEQFF.

The CDR3 bases are TGTGCCAGCAGCTTAACGAGCGGGGGGGCCGTCCAAAACATTCAGTACTTC. Its protein is CASSLTSGGAVQNIQYF. This chain uses TRBV7-2 with TRBJ2-4; 10 nucleotides line up with TRBD2. The trim removed 2 bases at V and 5 bases at J, leaving 9 bases unmatched. The germline V gene encodes CDR1 SGHTA and CDR2 FQGNSA. The CDR3 is 17 amino acids.

V is TRBV9 and J is TRBJ2-3; TRBD1 matches at 7 bases. The CDR3 contains 15 residues. CDR1 and CDR2 from the germline V gene are SGDLS and YYNGEE. Unmatched junction bases numbered 11, after V lost 4 bases and J lost 6 bases. CDR3 loop: CASSHPGGSGDTQYF. As DNA, the CDR3 is TGTGCCAGCAGCCACCCAGGGGGTAGTGGGGATACGCAGTATTTT.

In its sample, this clone was seen once. The chain joins TRBV28 to TRBJ2-3, with TRBD2 matching 14 bases. V trimming: 5 bases; J trimming: 6 bases; junction bases outside the gene matches: 13. The CDR3 is 18 residues long. Germline V CDR1 and CDR2: MDHEN, SYDVKM. The chain's CDR3 is CASSLPQTSGGAGDTQYF. CDR3 DNA: TGTGCCAGCAGTCTCCCTCAGACTAGCGGGGGGGCGGGTGATACGCAGTATTTT.

The rearrangement links TRBV12-3 or TRBV12-4 to TRBJ1-2; D is possibly TRBD1 (5 bases). The CDR3 spans 13 residues. V lost 3 bases, J lost 7 bases, and 12 bases lay in between. This chain's CDR3 is CASSLGRVGGYTF. DNA for the CDR3: TGTGCCAGCAGTTTGGGCAGGGTGGGTGGCTACACCTTC.

This clone was seen once. The V call is TRBV19, the J call TRBJ2-2; 9 bases map to TRBD2. The germline V gene encodes CDR1 LNHDA and CDR2 SQIVND (reference sequence). Germline trimming cut 3 bases from V and 4 bases from J; bases unmatched to any gene: 3. The length of the CDR3 is 15 residues. CDR3 residues: CASSIAGGPTGELFF. CDR3 in DNA: TGTGCCAGTAGTATCGCGGGGGGGCCCACCGGGGAGCTGTTTTTT. Filled out from reference TRBV19 and TRBJ2-2, the complete variable domain reads DGGITQSPKYLFRKEGQNVTLSCEQNLNHDAMYWYRQDPGQGLRLIYYSQIVNDFQKGDIAEGYSVSREKKESFPLTVTSAQKNPTAFYLCASSIAGGPTGELFFGEGSRLTVL.

The chain links TRBV9 to TRBJ2-1, with 7 nucleotides matching TRBD1. CDR1 and CDR2 (germline): SGDLS, YYNGEE. The CDR3 is made up of 16 amino acids. V gave up 4 bases and J gave up 0 bases; unmatched junction bases: 7. In nucleotides, the CDR3 is TGTGCCAGCAGCCCACGGACAGGCAGCTCCTACAATGAGCAGTTCTTC. Protein product: CASSPRTGSSYNEQFF.

The V and J genes are TRBV7-2 and TRBJ2-1; 9 bases align to TRBD2. The CDR3 covers 15 residues. J gave up 8 bases and V 4 bases, and 9 bases lay outside the gene matches. CDR1 and CDR2 from the germline V gene are SGHTA and FQGNSA. In DNA form, the CDR3 reads TGTGCCAGCAGCTGGGGCGGGGGGGCTCTCGATGAGCAGTTCTTC. Protein: CASSWGGGALDEQFF.

The gene calls are TRBV7-6 and TRBJ1-4, with 11 positions matching TRBD1. The V segment lost 1 base and the J segment 6 bases; nucleotides outside the gene matches: 1. Germline CDR1 SGHVS, CDR2 FNYEAQ. The CDR3 sequence is 15 residues long. CDR3 nucleotide sequence: TGTGCCAGCAGCTTAGGGACAGGGGGCCATGAAAAACTGTTTTTT. Translating gives CASSLGTGGHEKLFF.

The V and J genes are TRBV6-1 and TRBJ1-1; D may be TRBD1 (5 bases). The V and J ends lost 1 base and 4 bases respectively, with 13 bases between them. From germline, CDR1 is MNHNS and CDR2 SASEGT. The CDR3 has 15 amino acids. Here the CDR3 DNA reads TGTGCCAGCAGTGAAGTTGGCCCCGGGGGCACTGAAGCTTTCTTT. Protein product: CASSEVGPGGTEAFF.

This chain connects TRBV5-5 to TRBJ1-1, with 9 bases matching TRBD1. The CDR3 has 14 residues. Germline V gene lookup returns CDR1 SGHKS and CDR2 YYEKEE (reference sequence). V gave up 4 bases and J gave up 5 bases; unmatched junction bases: 6. The CDR3 is CASSRDRGLTEAFF. The DNA for the CDR3 is TGTGCCAGCAGCCGAGACAGGGGGTTAACTGAAGCTTTCTTT.

The CDR3 bases are TGTGCCAGCTCACCGTCCGACAGGCAAGAGACCCAGTACTTC. It specifies CASSPSDRQETQYF. The chain recombines TRBV18 with TRBJ2-5, with D perhaps TRBD1 (6 bases). This CDR3 is built from 14 residues. Trimming shortened V by 3 bases and J by 2 bases, and 10 bases separated the two germline ends. Germline values: CDR1 KGHSH, CDR2 LQKENI.

The rearrangement joins TRBV6-2 or TRBV6-3 to TRBJ1-5; D call uncertain. Germline loops: CDR1 MNHEY, CDR2 SVGEGT. The ends were cut back, 3 bases at V and 6 bases at J, with 21 bases in the middle. The CDR3 is 17 amino acids. The CDR3 region has the DNA TGTGCCAGCAGTTATCTTGGAGGCTCCTATAGCGGTCAGCCCCAGCATTTT. Translating gives CASSYLGGSYSGQPQHF.

The V gene is TRBV19, the J gene TRBJ1-2; 8 bases agree with TRBD1. Germline V lookup: CDR1 LNHDA, CDR2 SQIVND (reference sequence). The trim removed 7 bases at V and 7 bases at J, leaving 11 bases unmatched. CDR3 length: 14 residues. DNA of the CDR3: TGTGCCAGTATTGACAGGGGAGCAGGTATTGGCTACACCTTC. It codes for CASIDRGAGIGYTF.

The chain combines TRBV5-1 with TRBJ1-3, with TRBD1 as a possible D gene (5 bases). This CDR3 comprises 15 residues. The germline V gene encodes CDR1 SGHRS and CDR2 YFSETQ. V was shortened by 0 bases and J by 4 bases, with 11 bases between the two germline ends. The CDR3: CASSLAGVAGNTIYF. CDR3 bases: TGCGCCAGCAGCTTGGCGGGGGTGGCAGGAAACACCATATATTTT.

About this clone itself: Other DNA sequences in this specimen translate into the identical CDR3. This rearrangement joins TRBV4-1 to TRBJ2-7; 10 nucleotides align to TRBD1. Germline V gene data show CDR1 as MGHRA and CDR2 as YSYEKL. The CDR3 contains 14 residues. V lost 4 bases, J lost 3 bases, and 3 bases stayed unmatched. The CDR3 DNA reads TGCGCCAGCAGCCCTAGGACAGGGGGCTACGAGCAGTACTTC. It encodes CASSPRTGGYEQYF.

The rearrangement links TRBV9 to TRBJ1-2; D remains ambiguous. This CDR3 region has 12 residues. From germline, CDR1 is SGDLS and CDR2 YYNGEE. Trimming took off 4 bases at V and 8 bases at J, with 12 bases between the two ends. This CDR3 reads CASSPNSIGYTF. The CDR3 bases are TGTGCCAGCAGCCCTAATTCGATAGGCTACACCTTC.

The DNA for the CDR3 is TGTGCCAGCAGCCCCCAGGGGGGAGGCGAGCAGTACTTC. Protein product: CASSPQGGGEQYF. V is TRBV7-2 and J is TRBJ2-7, with a possible D match to TRBD1 (7 bases). The CDR3 extends over 13 amino acids. Germline V gene sequence: CDR1 SGHTA, CDR2 FQGNSA. The ends were cut back, 5 bases at V and 6 bases at J, with 14 bases in the middle.

The gene calls are TRBV5-6 and TRBJ2-7; 9 nucleotides align to TRBD2. The CDR3 totals 16 residues. Germline values: CDR1 SGHDT, CDR2 YYEEEE. Unmatched junction bases numbered 8, after V lost 1 base and J lost 3 bases. The CDR3 bases are TGTGCCAGCAGCTTGCCCAGCGGGGGGCCTGTCTACGAGCAGTACTTC. Protein sequence: CASSLPSGGPVYEQYF.